This T cell receptor (beta chain) was identified during a study of radiation and T cells in renal cell carcinoma. Findings and caveats of the study: In blood, top tumor clones expanded by 2 weeks, shrinking by 4.

Germline V gene sequence: CDR1 SEHNR, CDR2 FQNEAQ (reference sequence). The CDR3 is made up of 15 amino acids. V lost 2 bases and J lost 2, with 11 bases in between. The method was immunoSEQ multiplex PCR; TCRdb's version includes in-frame clones alone and lacks a portion of them. The table includes approximately 86,000 clones, approximately 86% detected once. As to time point: blood 4 weeks post-SBRT, at nephrectomy. The sample's treatment: 15 Gy SBRT to primary tumor, nephrectomy 4 weeks later. After SBRT, blood was collected at 2 and 4 weeks, plus baseline. This clone occurred a few times. The target antigen is unknown.

The chain joins TRBV7-9 to TRBJ2-3; D remains unclear. The TCR originated in a man aged 50-60 years with renal cell carcinoma. The input for sequencing was blood, taken from a patient whose treatment included radiotherapy and nephrectomy. The CDR3 region has the DNA TGTGCCAGCAGCTTAAGGGCAGGAGACACAGATACGCAGTATTTT. It is translated as CASSLRAGDTDTQYF.